The T cell receptor beta chain described here comes from a study of T cell responses to AZD1222 COVID-19 vaccine. General observations from the study: When two AZD1222 doses had been given, Spike-specific TCR breadth and depth rose.

Losses at the gene ends were 1 base for V and 13 bases for J; bases not matched to a gene: 18. CDR3 size: 15 residues. Germline V gene lookup returns CDR1 GTSNPN and CDR2 SVGIG (reference sequence). Comment on this clone: Its target is not known.

Assay: immunoSEQ multiplex PCR; the TCRdb copy retains only in-frame clones and omits some. The sample includes roughly 120,000 clones, approximately 89% of them seen just once. The receptor's source is an adult who received the AZD1222 COVID-19 vaccine. The V call is TRBV30, the J call TRBJ1-1; TRBD1 matches at 7 bases. The material was peripheral blood, obtained 28 days after the second AZD1222 dose. The CDR3 reads CAWSDPGQLTLRVFF. The CDR3 bases are TGTGCCTGGAGTGATCCGGGACAGCTAACGCTCCGGGTTTTCTTT. Complete variable domain (other parts from reference TRBV30 and TRBJ1-1): SQTIHQWPATLVQPVGSPLSLECTVEGTSNPNLYWYRQAAGRGLQLLFYSVGIGQISSEVPQNLSASRPQDRQFILSSKKLLLSDSGFYLCAWSDPGQLTLRVFFGQGTRLTVV.